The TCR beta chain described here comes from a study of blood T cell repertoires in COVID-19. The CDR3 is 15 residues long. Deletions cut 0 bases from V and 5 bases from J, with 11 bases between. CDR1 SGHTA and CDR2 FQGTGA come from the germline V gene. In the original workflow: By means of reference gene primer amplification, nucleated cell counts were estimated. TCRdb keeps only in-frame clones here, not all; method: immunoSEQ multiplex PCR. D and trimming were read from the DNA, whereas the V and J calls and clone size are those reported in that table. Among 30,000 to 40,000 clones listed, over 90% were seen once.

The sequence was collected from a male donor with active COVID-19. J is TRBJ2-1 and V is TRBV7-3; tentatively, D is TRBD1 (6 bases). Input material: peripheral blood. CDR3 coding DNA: TGTGCCAGCAGCTTAACTTTAGGACAGCACAATGAGCAGTTCTTC. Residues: CASSLTLGQHNEQFF.